This is a list of T cell receptor beta chains from one sample in a study of blood T cell repertoires in COVID-19. Libraries were prepared by immunoSEQ multiplex PCR; TCRdb keeps only in-frame clonotypes and omits some of them. The sample includes roughly 520,000 clones, roughly 90% of them seen just once. The source material was PBMCs or T cells enriched from blood (not recorded which). Receptors were obtained from a woman aged 40 to 50 who had recovered from COVID-19. Both conserved end residues are part of each CDR3. The D gene is left open where the match is weak. Where a row states a size, it is once, few, many or the class of an expanded clone; other rows omit it.

cdr3_nt	cdr3_aa	clone_size	v_call	j_call	d_call
TGTGCCAGCAGCTTGTTAGATGAGCAGTTCTTC	CASSLLDEQFF	few	TRBV7-9	TRBJ2-1	.
TGCAGCGTTGAAAATCTCGGACAGGGATACACTGAAGCTTTCTTT	CSVENLGQGYTEAFF	.	TRBV29-1	TRBJ1-1	TRBD1
TGCAGCGTTTCACCGGGACAGAGACAAGAGACCCAGTACTTC	CSVSPGQRQETQYF	once	TRBV29-1	TRBJ2-5	TRBD1
TGTGCCAGCAGCTTAGTTAGCGGCCAGCAAGAGACCCAGTACTTC	CASSLVSGQQETQYF	.	TRBV7-9	TRBJ2-5	.
TGCGCCAGCAGCCAAGAACCCAGGGGAGACCGCCGACAGTACTTC	CASSQEPRGDRRQYF	.	TRBV4-1	TRBJ2-7	.
TGTGCCACCAGCACTTGGACTAGCGGGTTTTACGAGCAGTACTTC	CATSTWTSGFYEQYF	.	TRBV15	TRBJ2-7	TRBD2
TGTGCCAGCACGAACAGCTACGAGCAGTACTTC	CASTNSYEQYF	once	TRBV6-6	TRBJ2-7	.
TGTGCCTGTAGGACTGCTGGGAACACTGAAGCTTTCTTT	CACRTAGNTEAFF	.	TRBV6-5	TRBJ1-1	.
TGCGCCAGCAGCGACGGACAGGAAAACACTGAAGCTTTCTTT	CASSDGQENTEAFF	.	TRBV5-1	TRBJ1-1	TRBD1
TGTGCCATCAGCGGGGGCGGGGAGCTGTTTTTT	CAISGGGELFF	.	TRBV10-3	TRBJ2-2	.
TGTGCCAGCAGTCCGACAGGGTCGGGCACTGAAGCTTTCTTT	CASSPTGSGTEAFF	.	TRBV6-2/TRBV6-3	TRBJ1-1	TRBD1
TGCAGCGTTAGCCCCCAACAGGGGGCCTATGGCTACACCTTC	CSVSPQQGAYGYTF	.	TRBV29-1	TRBJ1-2	TRBD1
TGTGCCACCCGACGGGGGAGTAGCACTGAAGCTTTCTTT	CATRRGSSTEAFF	.	TRBV24-1	TRBJ1-1	.
TGTGCCAGTAGACTCGCCGGCGAGCAGTACTTC	CASRLAGEQYF	.	TRBV19	TRBJ2-7	.
TGTGCCAGCAGTAAGGACAGGAACACCGGGGAGCTGTTTTTT	CASSKDRNTGELFF	.	TRBV6-2/TRBV6-3	TRBJ2-2	.
TGTGCCACCAGTTCTCGGGGGACTGTCACAGATACGCAGTATTTT	CATSSRGTVTDTQYF	.	TRBV24-1	TRBJ2-3	.
TGCAGTGCTAGTACAGAGTTGAACGCTGAAGCTTTCTTT	CSASTELNAEAFF	.	TRBV20-1	TRBJ1-1	.
TGTGCCAGCAGTTCAAACGCCGCGAGGGATTATGGAAACACCATATATTTT	CASSSNAARDYGNTIYF	.	TRBV28	TRBJ1-3	.
TGTGCCAGCAGCCCTCGGACTAGGGGCACAGATACGCAGTATTTT	CASSPRTRGTDTQYF	.	TRBV9	TRBJ2-3	TRBD2
TGTGCCTGGAGCGCACCGGGACTAGCGGATTACACCGGGGAGCTGTTTTTT	CAWSAPGLADYTGELFF	.	TRBV30	TRBJ2-2	TRBD2
TGTGCCAGTCGACAGGATGGCGGGGAGCTGTTTTTT	CASRQDGGELFF	.	TRBV19	TRBJ2-2	.
TGTGCCAGTAGTCCCGACCCTAGCGGCAGGTCCCACGAGCAGTACTTC	CASSPDPSGRSHEQYF	.	TRBV19	TRBJ2-7	TRBD2
TGCGCCAGCAGCCAAGACCCCGGACTAGACTACGAGCAGTACTTC	CASSQDPGLDYEQYF	.	TRBV4-3	TRBJ2-7	TRBD2
TGCGCCAGCAGCCACCCGACTAGCGGGGCCTACAATGAGCAGTTCTTC	CASSHPTSGAYNEQFF	.	TRBV4-3	TRBJ2-1	TRBD2
TGCGCCAGCAGCTGGAGTTATTCCACAGATACGCAGTATTTT	CASSWSYSTDTQYF	.	TRBV5-1	TRBJ2-3	.
TGCAGCGTTGATCGGGATTCGGGCTATGGCTACACCTTC	CSVDRDSGYGYTF	once	TRBV29-1	TRBJ1-2	.
TGTGCCAGTACCCAAGGAGGGGCGAACACTGAAGCTTTCTTT	CASTQGGANTEAFF	once	TRBV19	TRBJ1-1	.
TGCGCCAGCAGCCAAGCGGGGCCTAGCGGGAGCTACGAGCAGTACTTC	CASSQAGPSGSYEQYF	.	TRBV4-1	TRBJ2-7	TRBD2
TGCAGCGTGCAGGGTTCTACAGATACGCAGTATTTT	CSVQGSTDTQYF	.	TRBV29-1	TRBJ2-3	.
TGTGCCAGCAGCGTAGGAGGCGGGAGAAACACTGAAGCTTTCTTT	CASSVGGGRNTEAFF	.	TRBV9	TRBJ1-1	.
TGTGCCAGTAGTGTCCAAAGCCCGGCTAACTATGGCTACACCTTC	CASSVQSPANYGYTF	few	TRBV19	TRBJ1-2	.
TGTGCCAGCCACCCCAACAGGGCCGACTCTGGAAACACCATATATTTT	CASHPNRADSGNTIYF	.	TRBV7-2	TRBJ1-3	.
TGTGCCAGCAGCTTGGCTCTAGCGGGCAACACCGGGGAGCTGTTTTTT	CASSLALAGNTGELFF	once	TRBV5-6	TRBJ2-2	TRBD2
TGTGCCACCAGTGTTCGGACAGTCACCGGGGAGCTGTTTTTT	CATSVRTVTGELFF	once	TRBV24-1	TRBJ2-2	.
TGTGCCAGCAGCCTAATCCCGGGACAGCAAGAGACCCAGTACTTC	CASSLIPGQQETQYF	.	TRBV7-2	TRBJ2-5	TRBD1
TGTGCCAGCAGACAACAGGGAAGGTACGAGCAGTACTTC	CASRQQGRYEQYF	few	TRBV27	TRBJ2-7	.
TGTGCCAGCAGCGTCCGGGACAGCTACGAGCAGTACTTC	CASSVRDSYEQYF	.	TRBV7-2	TRBJ2-7	TRBD1
TGTGCCAGCAGCTTGTCCAGGGGTCCCGACGAGCAGTACTTC	CASSLSRGPDEQYF	.	TRBV7-6	TRBJ2-7	.
TGTGCCACCAGTGATCCTAGACAGGGTGATCAGCCCCAGCATTTT	CATSDPRQGDQPQHF	many	TRBV24-1	TRBJ1-5	TRBD1
TGTGCCAGCAGCCCCCGGACAGTCCAAGAGACCCAGTACTTC	CASSPRTVQETQYF	.	TRBV11-2	TRBJ2-5	.
TGTGCCAGCAGTAAAGCGGCAGATAGCAATCAGCCCCAGCATTTT	CASSKAADSNQPQHF	few	TRBV2	TRBJ1-5	.
TGTGCCAGCAGCTTAGAGGGGAGGGGGACCCTCTATGAAAAACTGTTTTTT	CASSLEGRGTLYEKLFF	many	TRBV7-2	TRBJ1-4	.
TGTGCCAGCAGCCAAAGCGCCGGGGAGCTGTTTTTT	CASSQSAGELFF	.	TRBV3-1/TRBV3-2	TRBJ2-2	.
TGTGCCAGCAGCGTAGTCGGGGGGCGCGCGGCTTTCTTT	CASSVVGGRAAFF	.	TRBV9	TRBJ1-1	.
TGCGCCAGCAGTGAGTCGATAGGAGAAGGCTATGGCTACACCTTC	CASSESIGEGYGYTF	.	TRBV10-1	TRBJ1-2	.
TGTGCCTGGAGTCGTGGGACAGCTAGCAATCAGCCCCAGCATTTT	CAWSRGTASNQPQHF	once	TRBV30	TRBJ1-5	TRBD1
TGTGCCAGCAGCTGGAGGACAGGGAATTCTAATTCACCCCTCCACTTT	CASSWRTGNSNSPLHF	once	TRBV7-6	TRBJ1-6	TRBD1
TGTGCCAGCAGCCGGGGACAGGGGGCTGGGTCCTACGAGCAGTACTTC	CASSRGQGAGSYEQYF	.	TRBV11-3	TRBJ2-7	TRBD1
TGCGCCAGCAGCCGCTCAACAGGGGGCAGTTATGGCTACACCTTC	CASSRSTGGSYGYTF	.	TRBV4-3	TRBJ1-2	TRBD1
TGTGCCAGTAGTATAGCGACAGGGTTCCCCTACAATGAGCAGTTCTTC	CASSIATGFPYNEQFF	.	TRBV19	TRBJ2-1	TRBD1
TGTGCCAGCAGCTTATTGACTAGCGGGAGTCTTGGAGCCAGCTCCTACAATGAGCAGTTCTTC	CASSLLTSGSLGASSYNEQFF	.	TRBV13	TRBJ2-1	TRBD2
TGTGCCAGCAGTCAGAACTCTGGGGCCAACGTCCTGACTTTC	CASSQNSGANVLTF	.	TRBV6-4	TRBJ2-6	.
TGTGCCAGCAGCGTCGGGACTAGCGGGGCCCGGAGCTCCTACAATGAGCAGTTCTTC	CASSVGTSGARSSYNEQFF	.	TRBV7-6	TRBJ2-1	TRBD2